This paragraph covers one TCR beta chain sequence. At one boundary the junction diverges from the germline segment, which might be a read error. The data are from a study of blood T cell repertoires in COVID-19. The wider study: The study drew acute and convalescent COVID-19 samples from the United States, Italy and Spain.

The protocol was immunoSEQ multiplex PCR, while the TCRdb copy is restricted to in-frame clones and leaves out a portion. The data hold 25,000 to 35,000 clones, with 90% observed a single time. The CDR3 totals 15 residues. Germline CDR1 reads SGHRS; CDR2 reads YFSETQ. The clonotype was recovered from a man in his 70s with active or convalescent COVID-19. V and J are TRBV5-1 and TRBJ2-4; 9 bases map to TRBD2. Material for sequencing was peripheral blood. CDR3 DNA sequence: TGCGCCAGCAGCTTTATAGCGGGAGCCCAAAACATTCAGTACTTC. Amino acids: CASSFIAGAQNIQYF.